Reported below is one T cell receptor beta chain. The antigen is unknown. This record comes from a study of a mutant IDH1 vaccine in newly diagnosed glioma. Noted time point: week 47, end of study. Every vaccine dose comprised 300 ug of mutant IDH1 20-mer peptide plus topical imiquimod. The data were produced by immunoSEQ multiplex PCR, yet TCRdb's version contains in-frame clones alone and is incomplete. The repertoire has around 50,000 clones, less than 65% of them found once; the top ten carry more than 4.5%. This CDR3 contains 12 residues. Germline CDR1 is GTSNPN and CDR2 is SVGIG (reference sequence). The germline V and J ends were trimmed by 6 bases and 4 bases, with 13 bases remaining between them.

The source of this sequence is a middle-aged man with glioma. Some clones in this sample may be carry-over from other donors' samples. This chain connects TRBV30 to TRBJ2-7; weak D call: TRBD1 (5 bases). This sample comprised peripheral blood mononuclear cells (PBMCs), obtained from a glioma patient whose treatment included an IDH1 peptide vaccine. The CDR3, as DNA: TGTGCCTGTATCAGGGAAGGGTACGAGCAGTACTTC. This encodes CACIREGYEQYF.